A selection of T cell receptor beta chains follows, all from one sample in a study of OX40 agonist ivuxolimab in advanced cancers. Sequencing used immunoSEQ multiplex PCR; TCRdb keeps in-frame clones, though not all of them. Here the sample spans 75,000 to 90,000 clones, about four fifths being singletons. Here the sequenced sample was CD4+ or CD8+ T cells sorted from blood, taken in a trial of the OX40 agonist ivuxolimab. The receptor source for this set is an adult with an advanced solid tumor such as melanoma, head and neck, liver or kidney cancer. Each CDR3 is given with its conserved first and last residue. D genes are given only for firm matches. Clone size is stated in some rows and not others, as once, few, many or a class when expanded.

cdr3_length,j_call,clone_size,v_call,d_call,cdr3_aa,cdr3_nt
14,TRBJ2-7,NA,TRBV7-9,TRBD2,CASSLEGTSGGQYF,TGTGCCAGCAGCTTAGAAGGGACTAGCGGTGGGCAGTACTTC
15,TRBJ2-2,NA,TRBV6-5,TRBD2,CASSPLAGGTGELFF,TGTGCCAGCAGTCCACTAGCGGGAGGTACCGGGGAGCTGTTTTTT
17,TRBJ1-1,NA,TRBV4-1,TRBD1,CASSQAGTGFPITEAFF,TGCGCCAGCAGCCAAGCCGGGACAGGGTTCCCGATCACTGAAGCTTTCTTT
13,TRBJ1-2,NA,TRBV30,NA,CACPSPTHYGYTF,TGTGCCTGCCCCTCGCCGACCCACTATGGCTACACCTTC
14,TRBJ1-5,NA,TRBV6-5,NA,CASSYVGVNQPQHF,TGTGCCAGCAGTTACGTAGGAGTCAATCAGCCCCAGCATTTT
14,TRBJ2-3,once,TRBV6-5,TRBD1,CASSRRQGTDTQYF,TGTGCCAGCAGCCGCCGACAGGGTACCGATACGCAGTATTTT
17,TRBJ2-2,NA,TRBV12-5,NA,CASGFYTVRQNTGELFF,TGTGCTAGTGGTTTCTATACGGTACGGCAGAACACCGGGGAGCTGTTTTTT
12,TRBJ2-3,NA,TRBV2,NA,CASNQGSEAQYF,TGTGCCAGCAACCAGGGTAGCGAAGCGCAGTATTTT
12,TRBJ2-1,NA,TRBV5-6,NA,CASSFGYNEQFF,TGTGCCAGCAGCTTCGGCTACAATGAGCAGTTCTTC
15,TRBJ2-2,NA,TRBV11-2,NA,CASSLDPLITGELFF,TGTGCCAGCAGCTTAGATCCTCTCATAACCGGGGAGCTGTTTTTT
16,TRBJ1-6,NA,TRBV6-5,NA,CASSYSRGGLHSPLHF,TGTGCCAGCAGTTACTCGAGGGGGGGCCTCCATTCACCCCTCCACTTT
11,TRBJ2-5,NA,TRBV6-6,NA,CASGVLGTQYF,TGTGCCAGCGGGGTTCTGGGGACCCAGTACTTC
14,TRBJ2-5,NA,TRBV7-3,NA,CASTSGDCKETQYF,TGTGCCAGCACCTCGGGGGACTGCAAAGAGACCCAGTACTTC
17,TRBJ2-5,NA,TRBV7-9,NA,CASSSTGYSIVQETQYF,TGTGCCAGCAGCTCTACAGGGTACTCAATCGTCCAAGAGACCCAGTACTTC
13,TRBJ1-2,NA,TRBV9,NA,CASSPQGNYGYTF,TGTGCCAGCAGCCCCCAGGGCAACTATGGCTACACCTTC
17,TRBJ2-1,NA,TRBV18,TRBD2,CASSQPPRLAGVHEQFF,TGTGCCAGCTCACAACCACCAAGACTAGCGGGAGTCCATGAGCAGTTCTTC
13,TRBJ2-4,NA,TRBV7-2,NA,CASSSVAVNIQYF,TGTGCCAGCAGCTCCGTAGCGGTAAACATTCAGTACTTC
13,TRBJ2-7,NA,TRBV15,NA,CATSRGLPYEQYF,TGTGCCACCAGCAGAGGTCTCCCCTACGAGCAGTACTTC
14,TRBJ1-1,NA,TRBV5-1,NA,CASSFSGENTEAFF,TGCGCCAGCAGCTTCTCAGGGGAGAACACTGAAGCTTTCTTT